These T cell receptor beta chains were read from a single sample in a study of T cell changes during pregnancy in multiple sclerosis. Profiling relied on immunoSEQ multiplex PCR, and the TCRdb table lists in-frame clones only, not all of them. The sample holds approximately 20,000 clones, 80% to 90% seen once. The sample consisted of CD8+ T cells from peripheral blood mononuclear cells, taken in the second trimester of pregnancy. These receptors were collected from a female donor in good health, enrolled as a control in a pregnancy study. Both conserved end residues are part of each CDR3. The D gene is left open where the match is weak. Size is omitted from some rows. Given values are once, few, many or a class for expanded clones.

v_call	clone_size	j_call	d_call	cdr3_aa	cdr3_nt
TRBV28	-	TRBJ2-7	-	CASSLYSSEQYF	TGTGCCAGCAGTTTATACAGCTCCGAGCAGTACTTC
TRBV28	-	TRBJ1-4	-	CATGQNEKLFF	TGTGCCACCGGACAGAATGAAAAACTGTTTTTT
TRBV27	once	TRBJ2-1	TRBD1	CASTPGQGTYNEQFF	TGTGCCAGCACCCCGGGACAGGGCACCTACAATGAGCAGTTCTTC
TRBV2	-	TRBJ2-3	TRBD2	CASSIAGAGDTQYF	TGTGCCAGCAGTATAGCGGGAGCGGGGGATACGCAGTATTTT
TRBV29-1	once	TRBJ2-1	TRBD2	CSVGTSEYNEQFF	TGCAGCGTTGGGACTAGCGAGTACAATGAGCAGTTCTTC
TRBV19	-	TRBJ2-5	TRBD2	CASSTWTSGGVYQETQYF	TGTGCCAGTAGTACATGGACTAGCGGGGGTGTGTACCAAGAGACCCAGTACTTC
TRBV6-5	-	TRBJ2-4	TRBD1	CASSYSGTGENIQYF	TGTGCCAGCAGTTACTCCGGGACAGGGGAAAACATTCAGTACTTC
TRBV27	-	TRBJ1-2	TRBD1	CASSTRQGSYGYTF	TGTGCCAGCAGTACTCGACAGGGGTCCTATGGCTACACCTTC
TRBV5-1	once	TRBJ2-7	-	CASSFGQMPYEQYF	TGCGCCAGCAGCTTTGGCCAGATGCCCTACGAGCAGTACTTC
TRBV28	-	TRBJ1-3	-	CASSLGYRAGNTIYF	TGTGCCAGCAGTTTAGGGTACAGGGCTGGAAACACCATATATTTT
TRBV5-1	-	TRBJ2-2	TRBD2	CASRRGATGELFF	TGCGCCAGCAGGCGGGGGGCTACCGGGGAGCTGTTTTTT
TRBV5-6	-	TRBJ1-1	-	CASSLGGIGEAFF	TGTGCCAGCAGCTTGGGAGGGATCGGTGAAGCTTTCTTT
TRBV29-1	-	TRBJ2-1	TRBD2	CSVVTSGSNEQFF	TGCAGCGTTGTGACTAGCGGGAGTAATGAGCAGTTCTTC
TRBV7-8	-	TRBJ2-2	TRBD2	CASSLEGLAMFANTGELFF	TGTGCCAGCAGCTTGGAGGGACTAGCGATGTTCGCGAACACCGGGGAGCTGTTTTTT
TRBV4-2	-	TRBJ2-1	TRBD2	CASSLQGLAKGLYNEQFF	TGTGCCAGCAGCCTCCAAGGACTAGCGAAGGGTCTGTACAATGAGCAGTTCTTC
TRBV28	-	TRBJ2-7	-	CASSLYGGDEQYF	TGTGCCAGCAGTTTATATGGGGGCGACGAGCAGTACTTC
TRBV28	-	TRBJ2-5	-	CASTFHGRSSQETQYF	TGTGCCAGCACATTCCACGGGAGAAGTTCCCAAGAGACCCAGTACTTC
TRBV19	-	TRBJ1-1	-	CASSKLSQDNTEAFF	TGTGCCAGTAGTAAATTAAGCCAGGATAACACTGAAGCTTTCTTT
TRBV6-4	-	TRBJ2-2	-	CASSDRTTGELFF	TGTGCCAGCAGTGACCGGACAACCGGGGAGCTGTTTTTT
TRBV4-2	-	TRBJ2-6	-	CASSQGANSGANVLTF	TGTGCCAGCAGCCAGGGGGCGAACTCTGGGGCCAACGTCCTGACTTTC
TRBV4-1	-	TRBJ2-7	-	CASSQVPTEYEQYF	TGCGCCAGCAGCCAAGTCCCTACGGAGTATGAGCAGTACTTC
TRBV19	-	TRBJ1-4	TRBD1	CASSDPWDRVFF	TGTGCCAGTAGCGACCCTTGGGACAGGGTGTTTTTT
TRBV6-1	few	TRBJ1-5	-	CASSQSQPQHF	TGTGCCAGCAGTCAAAGCCAGCCCCAGCATTTT
TRBV27	-	TRBJ2-2	TRBD1	CASSFLSGQARSGELFF	TGTGCCAGCAGTTTTTTGTCGGGACAGGCGAGATCCGGGGAGCTGTTTTTT
TRBV5-1	-	TRBJ2-7	TRBD2	CASSYRRLAGEREQYF	TGCGCCAGCAGCTACCGGCGACTAGCGGGAGAAAGGGAGCAGTACTTC
TRBV6-5	-	TRBJ1-5	-	CASSYSTGGNQPQHF	TGTGCCAGCAGTTACTCGACGGGGGGAAATCAGCCCCAGCATTTT
TRBV13	-	TRBJ2-7	-	CASSLHSYEQYF	TGTGCCAGCAGCTTACACTCCTACGAGCAGTACTTC
TRBV7-6	-	TRBJ2-7	TRBD2	CASSTSGGTYEQYF	TGTGCCAGCAGTACGAGCGGGGGAACCTACGAGCAGTACTTC
TRBV4-3	-	TRBJ2-1	TRBD2	CASSQKGGLAEVNEQFF	TGCGCCAGCAGCCAAAAGGGAGGACTAGCGGAGGTCAATGAGCAGTTCTTC
TRBV25-1	-	TRBJ2-5	TRBD1	CASSEALGTGGIRETQYF	TGTGCCAGCAGTGAGGCCCTCGGGACAGGTGGGATTCGAGAGACCCAGTACTTC
TRBV7-9	-	TRBJ2-3	TRBD2	CASSLGAGGPDTQYF	TGTGCCAGCAGCTTAGGAGCGGGAGGGCCTGATACGCAGTATTTT
TRBV7-2	-	TRBJ2-1	-	CASSPEVGAEAYNEQFF	TGTGCCAGCAGCCCCGAGGTAGGAGCGGAGGCCTACAATGAGCAGTTCTTC
TRBV7-9	-	TRBJ2-7	TRBD1	CASSSGTGGPYEQYF	TGTGCCAGCAGCTCGGGGACAGGGGGCCCCTACGAGCAGTACTTC
TRBV4-3	few	TRBJ2-6	TRBD1	CASSQGQSISGANVLTF	TGCGCCAGCAGCCAGGGACAGAGTATCTCTGGGGCCAACGTCCTGACTTTC
TRBV5-1	-	TRBJ1-2	TRBD1	CATTLSGTGRYGYTF	TGCGCCACCACTCTCTCCGGGACAGGGCGATATGGCTACACCTTC
TRBV5-1	-	TRBJ2-3	-	CASSSRYTDTQYF	TGCGCCAGCAGCTCCAGGTACACAGATACGCAGTATTTT
TRBV6-1	-	TRBJ2-1	TRBD2	CASMRLAGENNEQFF	TGTGCCAGCATGCGACTAGCGGGAGAGAACAATGAGCAGTTCTTC
TRBV6-1	-	TRBJ2-1	-	CASSNNPGSYNEQFF	TGTGCCAGCAGCAACAATCCGGGGTCCTACAATGAGCAGTTCTTC
TRBV4-3	-	TRBJ2-7	TRBD2	CASSQDGLAGGYEQYF	TGCGCCAGCAGCCAAGATGGACTAGCGGGAGGGTACGAGCAGTACTTC
TRBV4-2	-	TRBJ2-7	-	CASSQGTGGRGSYEQYF	TGTGCCAGCAGCCAAGGGACGGGGGGCAGAGGCTCCTACGAGCAGTACTTC
TRBV15	few	TRBJ2-2	-	CATSREKEPGELFF	TGTGCCACCAGCAGAGAAAAGGAGCCCGGGGAGCTGTTTTTT
TRBV5-1	-	TRBJ1-5	-	CASSLVPNQPQHF	TGCGCCAGCAGCTTGGTCCCTAATCAGCCCCAGCATTTT
TRBV19	-	TRBJ1-6	TRBD1	CASTDRYESPLHF	TGTGCCAGTACGGACAGGTATGAATCACCCCTCCACTTT
TRBV9	-	TRBJ2-7	TRBD1	CASSGRTGAYEQYF	TGTGCCAGCAGCGGGAGGACAGGGGCCTACGAGCAGTACTTC
TRBV4-1	-	TRBJ1-6	TRBD1	CASSQGGGEGSPLHF	TGCGCCAGCAGCCAAGGAGGGGGCGAGGGTTCACCCCTCCACTTT
TRBV9	-	TRBJ2-7	TRBD2	CASSVAGGPGEQYF	TGTGCCAGCAGCGTAGCGGGAGGGCCTGGGGAGCAGTACTTC
TRBV5-4	-	TRBJ2-1	TRBD2	CASSLTAGGLIANEQFF	TGTGCCAGCAGCTTGACTGCGGGGGGCCTAATTGCGAATGAGCAGTTCTTC
TRBV11-2	-	TRBJ2-7	-	CASSLVGQGHPPYEQYF	TGTGCCAGCAGCTTAGTCGGTCAGGGCCACCCCCCCTACGAGCAGTACTTC
TRBV5-1	-	TRBJ1-6	TRBD1	CASSSTGTGELSYNSPLHF	TGCGCCAGCAGCTCAACCGGGACAGGGGAGCTCTCCTATAATTCACCCCTCCACTTT